Listed below are T cell receptor beta chains from one sample, sequenced in a study of T-cell memory formation after mild COVID-19. TCRdb reanalysed the 5' RACE reads using MiXCR and keeps one entry per CDR3 protein. The sample has 200,000 to 250,000 distinct CDR3 sequences, around 27% seen once; the top ten hold about 10%. The sequenced sample consisted of PBMCs or a T cell subset sorted from them (not recorded which). The receptors derive from an adult woman who had mild COVID-19 (a few samples of this study predate the infection). Cell type and time point are not known. CDR3s include the opening cysteine and the closing phenylalanine or tryptophan. A D gene is named only where the DNA matches it firmly. Clone sizes are given selectively: once, few, many, or a class where the clone is expanded.

clone_size: NA
v_call: TRBV6-6
d_call: NA
j_call: TRBJ2-5
cdr3_nt: TGTGCCAGCAGTACACTCCAGGGGATCGAGTTC
cdr3_aa: CASSTLQGIEF

clone_size: NA
v_call: TRBV20-1
d_call: TRBD2
j_call: TRBJ2-1
cdr3_nt: TGCAGTGCTAGGGGACTAGCGGGAGTAGGCAATGAGCAGTTCTTC
cdr3_aa: CSARGLAGVGNEQFF

clone_size: few
v_call: TRBV29-1
d_call: TRBD1
j_call: TRBJ2-7
cdr3_nt: TGCAGCGTTGTATACAGGGGATCGTACGAGCAGTACTTC
cdr3_aa: CSVVYRGSYEQYF

clone_size: few
v_call: TRBV3-1
d_call: NA
j_call: TRBJ1-2
cdr3_nt: TGTGCCAGCAGCCAAGAGGGGGCCTATGGCTACACCTTC
cdr3_aa: CASSQEGAYGYTF

clone_size: few
v_call: TRBV12-3/TRBV12-4
d_call: NA
j_call: TRBJ2-6
cdr3_nt: TGTGCCAGCAGTCCCGACAGCTCTGGGGCCAACGTCCTGACTTTC
cdr3_aa: CASSPDSSGANVLTF

clone_size: NA
v_call: TRBV20-1
d_call: NA
j_call: TRBJ1-2
cdr3_nt: TGCAGTGCTAGCGCCTCTACAGGGCGGTATGGCTACACCTTC
cdr3_aa: CSASASTGRYGYTF

clone_size: NA
v_call: TRBV7-9
d_call: NA
j_call: TRBJ2-2
cdr3_nt: TGTGCCGGCGCCCAGGGATCGAACACCGGGGAGCTGTTTTTT
cdr3_aa: CAGAQGSNTGELFF

clone_size: few
v_call: TRBV24-1
d_call: NA
j_call: TRBJ2-7
cdr3_nt: TGTGCCACCAGTGGTCAGGGGCGTACCTACGAGCAGTACTTC
cdr3_aa: CATSGQGRTYEQYF

clone_size: few
v_call: TRBV25-1
d_call: TRBD2
j_call: TRBJ2-1
cdr3_nt: TGTGCCAGCAGAACTAGCGGGAGTTATGAGCAGTTCTTC
cdr3_aa: CASRTSGSYEQFF

clone_size: few
v_call: TRBV5-1
d_call: NA
j_call: TRBJ1-2
cdr3_nt: TGCGCCAGCAGCTTGGAACCAGAGAGGATTTATGGCTACACCTTC
cdr3_aa: CASSLEPERIYGYTF

clone_size: few
v_call: TRBV7-2
d_call: NA
j_call: TRBJ2-3
cdr3_nt: TGTGCCAGCAGCCCCGGATACCGCACAGATACGCAGTATTTT
cdr3_aa: CASSPGYRTDTQYF

clone_size: NA
v_call: TRBV29-1
d_call: NA
j_call: TRBJ2-2
cdr3_nt: TGCAGCTCACAGAGACCGGGGGACGGGGAGCTGTTTTTT
cdr3_aa: CSSQRPGDGELFF

clone_size: few
v_call: TRBV14
d_call: NA
j_call: TRBJ2-1
cdr3_nt: TGTGCCAGCAGCCAACCCGGACAAAATGAGCAGTTCTTC
cdr3_aa: CASSQPGQNEQFF

clone_size: NA
v_call: TRBV19
d_call: NA
j_call: TRBJ2-7
cdr3_nt: TGTGCCAGTGATTCAGGCTCGTCCTACGAGCAGTACTTC
cdr3_aa: CASDSGSSYEQYF

clone_size: NA
v_call: TRBV7-6
d_call: TRBD2
j_call: TRBJ2-1
cdr3_nt: TGTGCCAGCAGCTTATACAACCTACTAGCGGGGGGAAACAATGAGCAGTTCTTC
cdr3_aa: CASSLYNLLAGGNNEQFF

clone_size: few
v_call: TRBV24-1
d_call: NA
j_call: TRBJ1-1
cdr3_nt: TGTGCCACCAGTGACACGGTGGGTGAAGCTTTCTTT
cdr3_aa: CATSDTVGEAFF

clone_size: NA
v_call: TRBV7-9
d_call: TRBD2
j_call: TRBJ2-1
cdr3_nt: TGTGCCAGCAGCACGGGACTAGCGTACTACAATGAGCAGTTCTTC
cdr3_aa: CASSTGLAYYNEQFF

clone_size: NA
v_call: TRBV6-5
d_call: NA
j_call: TRBJ2-7
cdr3_nt: TGTGCCAGCAGTATGGACCGCCAGATCTACGAGCAGTACTTC
cdr3_aa: CASSMDRQIYEQYF

clone_size: NA
v_call: TRBV25-1
d_call: NA
j_call: TRBJ2-2
cdr3_nt: TGTGCCAGCAGTGAAGAAACCGACGTGGGGGAGCTGTTTTTT
cdr3_aa: CASSEETDVGELFF

clone_size: NA
v_call: TRBV7-9
d_call: NA
j_call: TRBJ1-6
cdr3_nt: TGTGCCAGCAGCCGCGCTGGTAGGGGGTCTAGCTATAATTCACCCCTCCACTTT
cdr3_aa: CASSRAGRGSSYNSPLHF

clone_size: NA
v_call: TRBV11-3
d_call: NA
j_call: TRBJ2-6
cdr3_nt: TGTGCCAGCAGCTTAGCCCAACCTTCCGGCCGGACTGGGGCCAACGTCCTGACTTTC
cdr3_aa: CASSLAQPSGRTGANVLTF